These 3 T cell receptor beta chains were all obtained from the same sample, sequenced in a study of blood T cells in healthy people across ages. Next came a second PCR, run for about 6 to 12 cycles, which used a sample-barcoded 5' primer along with a J-beta primer mix. TCRdb re-called the 5' RACE reads through MiXCR, storing one row per CDR3 protein. The table lists 800,000 to 1,000,000 distinct CDR3 sequences, about 48% of them singletons. Sequenced: blood. Receptor source: a man aged 25 to 40 in good health.

The chain recombines TRBV28 with TRBJ1-6; 7 bases align to TRBD1. V gave up 5 bases and J gave up 0 bases; unmatched junction bases: 13. Germline V gene sequence: CDR1 MDHEN, CDR2 SYDVKM. The CDR3 runs to 19 residues. CDR3 sequence reads: CASSLLTFYRGSYNSPLHF. In DNA form, the CDR3 reads TGTGCCAGCAGTCTCCTTACGTTCTACAGGGGCTCCTATAATTCACCCCTCCACTTT.

This clonotype occurred a few times. The rearrangement uses TRBV6-5 and TRBJ2-1, with D perhaps TRBD1 (6 bases). Germline CDR1 is MNHEY and CDR2 is SVGAGI. The CDR3 contains 16 residues. The V end was cut by 5 bases, the J end by 3 bases, with 17 bases between. The chain's CDR3 is CASSSTRDILYNEQFF. The CDR3 nucleotides read TGTGCCAGCAGTAGCACCCGGGACATTCTCTACAATGAGCAGTTCTTC.

There are a few counts of this clonotype. The chain couples TRBV5-4 to TRBJ2-3; 11 bases map to TRBD2. CDR1 and CDR2 (germline): SGHNT, YYREEE (reference sequence). The CDR3 is 14 residues long. After removal of 10 bases from V and 4 bases from J, the junction contained 8 bases not matched to a gene. CDR3 coding DNA: TGTGCCGGACATAGCGGGGGGGACCCAGATACGCAGTATTTT. Its protein product is CAGHSGGDPDTQYF.